The 26 T cell receptor beta chains reported below all come from one sample, sequenced in a study of OX40 agonist ivuxolimab in advanced cancers. Sequenced by immunoSEQ multiplex PCR; TCRdb stores in-frame clones only, minus some. Of about 83,000 clones in the sample, under 90% were seen once. Sequenced material: CD4+ or CD8+ T cells sorted from blood, taken in a trial of the OX40 agonist ivuxolimab. Receptors were obtained from an adult with an advanced solid tumor such as melanoma, head and neck, liver or kidney cancer.

The V gene is TRBV30, the J gene TRBJ1-4; D ambiguous. The V and J ends lost 0 bases and 6 bases respectively, with 14 bases between them. The CDR3 is made up of 15 amino acids. Germline V gives CDR1 GTSNPN, CDR2 SVGIG (reference sequence). The chain's CDR3 is CAWSVLNMLDEKLFF. The CDR3 bases are TGTGCCTGGAGTGTACTTAATATGTTGGATGAAAAACTGTTTTTT.

The chain uses TRBV6-1 and TRBJ1-2; maybe TRBD1 (6 bases). Germline lookup yields CDR1 MNHNS and CDR2 SASEGT. V dropped 4 bases and J dropped 2 bases, with 20 bases sitting between them. This CDR3 comprises 17 residues. CDR3 coding DNA: TGTGCCAGCAGTGCTACACAAGGACAGTCGACGAACTATGGCTACACCTTC. Its protein product is CASSATQGQSTNYGYTF.

The V gene is TRBV7-2, the J gene TRBJ1-4, with no clear D. The CDR3 runs to 14 residues. The V and J ends lost 2 bases and 7 bases respectively, with 11 bases between them. Germline V gene sequence: CDR1 SGHTA, CDR2 FQGNSA. CDR3: CASSLNFAGEKLFF. Here the CDR3 DNA reads TGTGCCAGCAGCTTAAATTTTGCGGGTGAAAAACTGTTTTTT.

There are a few counts of this clone. This chain connects TRBV19 to TRBJ1-2, with 8 bases matching TRBD1. The germline V gene has CDR1 LNHDA and CDR2 SQIVND (reference sequence). The CDR3 length is 14 residues. After removal of 4 bases from V and 4 bases from J, the junction contained 5 bases not matched to a gene. CDR3: CASSTGTGGYGYTF. The CDR3 DNA reads as TGTGCCAGTAGTACTGGGACAGGAGGCTATGGCTACACCTTC.

This chain uses TRBV6-5 with TRBJ1-3, with D maybe TRBD1 (6 bases). The CDR3 loop spans 14 amino acids. Trimming shortened V by 4 bases and J by 5 bases, and 12 bases separated the two germline ends. The germline V gene has CDR1 MNHEY and CDR2 SVGAGI. In nucleotides, the CDR3 is TGTGCCAGCAGTTTAACCCGGGACAGAAACACCATATATTTT. Its translation: CASSLTRDRNTIYF.

The chain couples TRBV5-1 to TRBJ2-4; TRBD1 is a possible D gene (5 bases). The V end was cut by 0 bases, the J end by 5 bases, with 6 bases between. The germline gives CDR1 SGHRS, CDR2 YFSETQ. CDR3 length: 13 residues. The CDR3 spells CASSLEQENIQYF. Here the CDR3 DNA reads TGCGCCAGCAGCTTGGAACAGGAAAACATTCAGTACTTC. Full variable domain (outside the CDR3, taken from reference TRBV5-1 and TRBJ2-4): KAGVTQTPRYLIKTRGQQVTLSCSPISGHRSVSWYQQTPGQGLQFLFEYFSETQRNKGNFPGRFSGRQFSNSRSEMNVSTLELGDSALYLCASSLEQENIQYFGAGTRLSVL.

The chain joins TRBV7-6 to TRBJ2-7; 11 bases align to TRBD2. V trimming: 0 bases; J trimming: 3 bases; junction bases outside the gene matches: 1. This CDR3 comprises 15 residues. Per germline, CDR1 SGHVS and CDR2 FNYEAQ. In nucleotides, the CDR3 is TGTGCCAGCAGCTTAGCGGGGACTAGCGGCTACGAGCAGTACTTC. This translates into CASSLAGTSGYEQYF. The whole variable domain, remainder taken from reference TRBV7-6 and TRBJ2-7, is GAGVSQSPRYKVTKRGQDVALRCDPISGHVSLYWYRQALGQGPEFLTYFNYEAQQDKSGLPNDRFSAERPEGSISTLTIQRTEQRDSAMYRCASSLAGTSGYEQYFGPGTRLTVT.

J is TRBJ1-4 and V is TRBV19; D uncertain. V dropped 7 bases and J dropped 8 bases, with 14 bases sitting between them. CDR3 length: 13 residues. CDR1 LNHDA and CDR2 SQIVND come from the germline V gene (reference sequence). CDR3 sequence reads: CASTKTDLEKLFF. CDR3 DNA sequence: TGTGCCAGTACTAAAACGGACCTGGAAAAACTGTTTTTT.

This clone has just a few counts. The J gene is TRBJ1-2, the V gene TRBV14; 7 nucleotides agree with TRBD1. The CDR3 consists of 16 residues. The germline V gene has CDR1 SGHDN and CDR2 FVKESK. V was pared by 6 bases and J by 4 bases, with 14 bases of the junction left unmatched. The CDR3 nucleotides read TGTGCCAGCAGTCAACGACAGGGAGCTTTGACCTATGGCTACACCTTC. It is translated as CASSQRQGALTYGYTF.

The chain has TRBV19 and TRBJ2-5, with D perhaps TRBD2 (5 bases). The V and J ends lost 2 bases and 1 base respectively, with 8 bases between them. Germline V gene sequence: CDR1 LNHDA, CDR2 SQIVND (reference sequence). This CDR3 has 14 amino acids. CDR3 sequence: CASSISLAQETQYF. The CDR3 region has the DNA TGTGCCAGTAGTATATCGCTAGCCCAAGAGACCCAGTACTTC.

The rearrangement links TRBV19 to TRBJ2-7, with 7 bases aligning to TRBD1. Germline V lookup: CDR1 LNHDA, CDR2 SQIVND (reference sequence). The V segment lost 0 bases and the J segment 6 bases; nucleotides outside the gene matches: 2. The CDR3 is 13 residues long. The CDR3 DNA is TGTGCCAGTAGTATAGAGGGACAGACCGAGCAGTACTTC. Translating gives CASSIEGQTEQYF. The variable domain in full, completed from reference TRBV19 and TRBJ2-7, reads DGGITQSPKYLFRKEGQNVTLSCEQNLNHDAMYWYRQDPGQGLRLIYYSQIVNDFQKGDIAEGYSVSREKKESFPLTVTSAQKNPTAFYLCASSIEGQTEQYFGPGTRLTVT.

This clone was detected only a few times. This sequence joins TRBV4-3 and TRBJ2-4, with a tentative D call TRBD2 (7 bases). Trimming took 0 bases from V and 0 from J, leaving 12 bases between them. Germline V gene sequence: CDR1 LGHNA, CDR2 YSLEER. The CDR3 sequence is 17 residues long. The CDR3: CASSQERGGIAKNIQYF. CDR3 DNA: TGCGCCAGCAGCCAAGAGAGGGGGGGGATAGCCAAAAACATTCAGTACTTC.

The V gene is TRBV18, the J gene TRBJ2-7; perhaps TRBD2 as D (6 bases). The germline V gene encodes CDR1 KGHSH and CDR2 LQKENI. This CDR3 has 17 residues. V was shortened by 3 bases and J by 11 bases, with 29 bases between the two germline ends. In DNA form, the CDR3 reads TGTGCCAGCTCACCGACCGTACCGCGGGGCGGAGGACACGGGGAGTACTTC. This gives the protein CASSPTVPRGGGHGEYF.

The chain joins TRBV6-4 to TRBJ2-2; D gene unclear. V lost 5 bases, J lost 0 bases, and 13 bases lay in between. Per the germline V gene, CDR1 is MRHNA and CDR2 is SNTAGT. CDR3 size: 16 residues. Written as DNA, the CDR3 is TGTGCCAGCAGTTTAACATTTACCCCGAACACCGGGGAGCTGTTTTTT. Its protein product is CASSLTFTPNTGELFF.

This clone was counted a single time. The chain couples TRBV6-1 to TRBJ1-2; 11 bases map to TRBD1. CDR3 length: 19 amino acids. The V segment lost 3 bases and the J segment 3 bases; nucleotides outside the gene matches: 15. Per germline, CDR1 MNHNS and CDR2 SASEGT. The CDR3, as DNA: TGTGCCAGCAGTGAGAACTTACCTCAAGGACAGGGGGCTTACTATGGCTACACCTTC. Encoded protein: CASSENLPQGQGAYYGYTF.

The chain carries TRBV27 and TRBJ2-5; D may be TRBD1 (5 bases). The DNA matches TRBJ2-7 better at its end, which makes the J call doubtful. The CDR3 spans 14 residues. Germline V gene sequence: CDR1 MNHEY, CDR2 SMNVEV (reference sequence). The CDR3 here is CASSLYRNGYEQYF. The CDR3 region has the DNA TGTGCCAGCAGTTTATACAGGAATGGCTACGAGCAGTACTTC.

This clone has a single count. The chain joins TRBV7-9 to TRBJ1-3, with no clear D. Trimming left V 3 bases short and J 3 bases short, with 15 bases between. The CDR3 has 16 residues. Germline CDR1 and CDR2: SEHNR and FQNEAQ (reference sequence). CDR3 protein: CASSLDGVRSGNTIYF. In DNA form, the CDR3 reads TGTGCCAGCAGCTTGGACGGCGTCCGTAGTGGAAACACCATATATTTT.

The V and J genes are TRBV9 and TRBJ2-7, with D perhaps matching TRBD1 (6 bases). CDR3 length: 16 residues. V dropped 0 bases and J dropped 2 bases, with 15 bases sitting between them. In germline, CDR1 is SGDLS, CDR2 YYNGEE. CDR3 bases: TGTGCCAGCAGCGTAGGAAAACAGGGTATCCCCTACGAGCAGTACTTC. Translating gives CASSVGKQGIPYEQYF.

The rearrangement uses TRBV18 and TRBJ1-3; 10 bases fit TRBD1. CDR3 size: 16 residues. Germline V gene lookup returns CDR1 KGHSH and CDR2 LQKENI. V gave up 3 bases and J gave up 0 bases; unmatched junction bases: 2. CDR3 sequence (DNA): TGTGCCAGCTCACCGGGACAGGGGAGCTCTGGAAACACCATATATTTT. This sequence encodes CASSPGQGSSGNTIYF.

The chain recombines TRBV5-1 with TRBJ2-1, with TRBD1 identical over 7 bases. Trimming removed 4 bases from V and 3 bases from J; junction bases left unmatched: 10. Germline V gives CDR1 SGHRS, CDR2 YFSETQ. CDR3 size: 16 residues. CDR3 amino acids: CASSVSETGYYNEQFF. The CDR3 region has the DNA TGCGCCAGCAGCGTTTCAGAGACAGGGTACTACAATGAGCAGTTCTTC.

This chain uses TRBV9 with TRBJ2-2, with D tentatively TRBD1 (7 bases). Trimming stripped 3 bases from V and 1 base from J, with 10 bases between. This CDR3 region has 15 residues. Germline-derived CDR1 and CDR2 are SGDLS and YYNGEE. The CDR3 loop is CASSGGDRNTGELFF. The CDR3 coding sequence is TGTGCCAGCAGCGGGGGGGACAGGAACACCGGGGAGCTGTTTTTT.

CDR3 amino acids: CSVAGDEKLFF. The DNA of the CDR3 is TGCAGCGTGGCGGGTGACGAAAAACTGTTTTTT. V gene TRBV29-1 combines with J gene TRBJ1-4; D is unclear. Looked up from germline, CDR1 is SQVTM and CDR2 is ANQGSEA. Between the trimmed V and J ends, which lost 6 bases and 8 bases, there was a span of 10 bases. This CDR3 region has 11 residues.

This clone is a singleton in its sample. The chain links TRBV7-8 to TRBJ2-1; tentative D call: TRBD1 (5 bases). CDR3 length: 12 amino acids. CDR1 and CDR2 (germline): SGHVS, FQNEAQ. The V and J ends lost 5 bases and 5 bases respectively, with 7 bases between them. The CDR3 region has the DNA TGTGCCAGCAGCCCGACAGACAATGAGCAGTTCTTC. Translated, it gives CASSPTDNEQFF.

The chain has TRBV5-1 and TRBJ2-7, with 7 bases matching TRBD2. The CDR3 extends over 15 amino acids. CDR1 SGHRS and CDR2 YFSETQ come from the germline V gene. Trimming cost V 4 bases and J 2 bases; bases outside gene matches: 9. The DNA for the CDR3 is TGCGCCAGCAGCCCCCGGGAGGACCGGACCTACGAGCAGTACTTC. This codes for CASSPREDRTYEQYF.

The chain uses TRBV1 and TRBJ1-3. TRBV1 is tagged as a pseudogene. CDR3 length: 15 amino acids. The CDR3 region has the DNA TGCACCAGCAGCCAAAAAGGACGGGGGGAAAACACCATATATTTT. Translating gives CTSSQKGRGENTIYF.

The V gene is TRBV30, the J gene TRBJ1-1, with D uncertain. Trimming took off 5 bases at V and 6 bases at J, with 13 bases between the two ends. Germline V gene lookup returns CDR1 GTSNPN and CDR2 SVGIG (reference sequence). The CDR3 extends over 12 amino acids. Here the CDR3 DNA reads TGTGCCTGGGACAAGGTCACCGCTGAAGCTTTCTTT. Its translation: CAWDKVTAEAFF.